The rows below give T cell receptor beta chains drawn from one sample of a study of blood T cell repertoires in COVID-19. Sequencing was performed with immunoSEQ multiplex PCR; in TCRdb, only in-frame clones are kept and a portion is missing. The sample lists 150,000 to 180,000 clones, nearly 80% occurring once. The sample was peripheral blood. These receptors were obtained from a man at least 80 years old with acute or convalescent COVID-19. CDR3s leave out the opening cysteine and the closing phenylalanine or tryptophan.

J gene: TRBJ1-3; V gene: TRBV2; CDR3 protein: ASTGTGASGNTIY
J gene: TRBJ2-1; V gene: TRBV5-4; CDR3 protein: ASSPRLAGAYNEQF
J gene: TRBJ1-2; V gene: TRBV10-2; CDR3 protein: ASSERQGANYGYT
J gene: TRBJ2-1; V gene: TRBV5-1; CDR3 protein: ASSWWGQGSNEQF
J gene: TRBJ1-5; V gene: TRBV12-5; CDR3 protein: ASGLTDQPQH
J gene: TRBJ2-5; V gene: TRBV19; CDR3 protein: ASSFREGTQY
J gene: TRBJ1-1; V gene: TRBV11-1; CDR3 protein: ASSRQGPAEAF
J gene: TRBJ2-1; V gene: TRBV3-1/TRBV3-2; CDR3 protein: ASSLGASGVDEQF
J gene: TRBJ1-6; V gene: TRBV6-1; CDR3 protein: ASSEQGEALH
J gene: TRBJ2-5; V gene: TRBV11-2; CDR3 protein: ASSPWGQGTETQY